The 30 T cell receptor beta chains given below trace back to one sample, sequenced in a study of shared clonotypes between healthy human individuals. CD45RO-negative, CCR7-selected cells formed the naive CD8 fraction, which excluded terminally differentiated effector memory CD45RA+ cells. The assay was immunoSEQ multiplex PCR, and TCRdb's table has in-frame clones only and misses some. The table lists about 820,000 clones, approximately 92% of them singletons. The source material was naive CD8+ T cells sorted from blood. These receptors came from a man younger than 45 in good health.

The chain is built from TRBV5-1 and TRBJ1-1, with 8 bases lining up with TRBD1. There are 14 residues in the CDR3. Germline V gene sequence: CDR1 SGHRS, CDR2 YFSETQ. The trim removed 1 base at V and 5 bases at J, leaving 4 bases unmatched. CDR3 residues: CASSLSQGATEAFF. CDR3 DNA: TGCGCCAGCAGCTTGTCCCAGGGGGCAACTGAAGCTTTCTTT.

The chain joins TRBV28 to TRBJ2-7; TRBD2 might be the D (7 bases). The CDR3 extends over 13 amino acids. The germline CDR1 and CDR2 sequences are MDHEN and SYDVKM. V was trimmed by 0 bases and J by 5 bases, leaving 8 bases between them. CDR3 region: CASSLWGGHEQYF. CDR3 in DNA: TGTGCCAGCAGTTTATGGGGGGGGCACGAGCAGTACTTC.

The V call is TRBV27, the J call TRBJ1-1, with D perhaps matching TRBD1 (6 bases). Germline V gene sequence: CDR1 MNHEY, CDR2 SMNVEV (reference sequence). The CDR3 covers 15 residues. Trimming pared 4 bases from V and 2 bases from J, leaving 14 bases between. CDR3 nucleotides: TGTGCCAGCAGTTCTCGACAGGAGGAAAACACTGAAGCTTTCTTT. Translation: CASSSRQEENTEAFF.

The rearrangement uses TRBV7-9 and TRBJ2-7, with D perhaps given as TRBD1 or TRBD2 (7 bases each). The V end lost 0 bases, the J end lost 7 bases, and 16 bases lay between the germline ends. Germline-derived CDR1 and CDR2 are SEHNR and FQNEAQ (reference sequence). This CDR3 region has 15 residues. The CDR3, as DNA: TGTGCCAGCAGCTTAGCGCAGGGGGAGGGCCGAGAGCAGTACTTC. This gives the protein CASSLAQGEGREQYF. Supplemented by reference TRBV7-9 and TRBJ2-7, the full variable domain reads DTGVSQNPRHKITKRGQNVTFRCDPISEHNRLYWYRQTLGQGPEFLTYFQNEAQLEKSRLLSDRFSAERPKGSFSTLEIQRTEQGDSAMYLCASSLAQGEGREQYFGPGTRLTVT.

This clone has just one count. V gene TRBV19 combines with J gene TRBJ1-5; tentatively, D is TRBD1 (5 bases). Trimming removed 3 bases at V and 6 bases at J, with 15 bases between. The CDR3 loop spans 15 amino acids. Germline values: CDR1 LNHDA, CDR2 SQIVND (reference sequence). CDR3 bases: TGTGCCAGTAGTATTATCCGGGGCGTTAGTCAGCCCCAGCATTTT. Translating gives CASSIIRGVSQPQHF.

The chain combines TRBV9 with TRBJ1-1, with D uncertain. This CDR3 is built from 13 residues. Germline assignment: CDR1 SGDLS and CDR2 YYNGEE. V was cut by 1 base and J by 4 bases, with 8 bases left in between. The CDR3 here is CASSVSGGTEAFF. DNA of the CDR3: TGTGCCAGCAGCGTATCAGGAGGCACTGAAGCTTTCTTT.

The CDR3 sequence: CASRQTSGDYEQYF. As DNA, the CDR3 is TGTGCCAGCAGGCAAACTAGCGGCGACTACGAGCAGTACTTC. This chain joins TRBV7-9 and TRBJ2-7; the match to TRBD2 covers 8 bases. The CDR3 runs to 14 residues. Trimming cost V 6 bases and J 3 bases; bases outside gene matches: 7. Germline CDR1 reads SEHNR; CDR2 reads FQNEAQ (reference sequence).

This chain uses TRBV4-3 with TRBJ2-2; D is possibly TRBD2 (6 bases). The germline V gene encodes CDR1 LGHNA and CDR2 YSLEER. This CDR3 has 15 amino acids. Trimming pared 3 bases from V and 1 base from J, leaving 9 bases between. The chain's CDR3 is CASSQTGVNTGELFF. The DNA of the CDR3 is TGCGCCAGCAGCCAGACGGGGGTGAACACCGGGGAGCTGTTTTTT.

The V and J genes are TRBV11-1 and TRBJ2-7; weak D call: TRBD1 (6 bases). Germline V gene sequence: CDR1 SGHAT, CDR2 FQDESV (reference sequence). This CDR3 has 17 amino acids. The germline V and J ends were trimmed by 4 bases and 1 base, with 20 bases remaining between them. CDR3 sequence reads: CASSYSSGTSPSYEQYF. The CDR3 nucleotides read TGTGCCAGCAGCTATAGCTCCGGGACATCCCCTTCCTACGAGCAGTACTTC.

The rearrangement links TRBV10-1 to TRBJ2-2; 7 bases are shared with TRBD2. The CDR3 length is 15 residues. The J segment lost 2 bases and the V segment lost 4 bases, leaving 4 bases of the junction unmatched. Germline lookup yields CDR1 WNHNN and CDR2 SYGVQD (reference sequence). The CDR3 spells CASSGGSGNTGELFF. CDR3 nucleotide sequence: TGCGCCAGCAGTGGCGGGAGTGGAAACACCGGGGAGCTGTTTTTT.

The chain recombines TRBV11-2 with TRBJ1-1; tentative D call: TRBD1 (6 bases). The germline V gene has CDR1 SGHAT and CDR2 FQNNGV. Deletions cut 5 bases from V and 7 bases from J, with 11 bases between. The CDR3 sequence is 12 residues long. The CDR3 is CASSIGQLEAFF. CDR3 bases: TGTGCCAGCAGCATCGGACAGCTTGAAGCTTTCTTT. The full variable domain, in which reference TRBV11-2 and TRBJ1-1 provide the parts outside the CDR3, is EAGVAQSPRYKIIEKRQSVAFWCNPISGHATLYWYQQILGQGPKLLIQFQNNGVVDDSQLPKDRFSAERLKGVDSTLKIQPAKLEDSAVYLCASSIGQLEAFFGQGTRLTVV.

This chain connects TRBV27 to TRBJ2-7; 8 bases fit TRBD1. With 1 base clipped from V and 4 bases from J, the junction kept 3 bases outside the gene matches. This CDR3 is built from 14 residues. From germline, CDR1 is MNHEY and CDR2 SMNVEV (reference sequence). The CDR3 region is CASSLLGQEYEQYF. The DNA for the CDR3 is TGTGCCAGCAGTTTATTGGGACAGGAGTACGAGCAGTACTTC.

This rearrangement joins TRBV9 to TRBJ2-7; 7 bases fit TRBD2. This CDR3 is built from 14 residues. J lost 2 bases, V lost 0 bases, and 2 bases had no gene match. The V gene's germline CDR1 is SGDLS and CDR2 YYNGEE. CDR3 sequence: CASSVDRGAYEQYF. The CDR3 bases are TGTGCCAGCAGCGTAGATCGGGGGGCCTACGAGCAGTACTTC.

This rearrangement joins TRBV30 to TRBJ2-7, with TRBD1 matching 9 bases. The trim removed 6 bases at V and 0 bases at J, leaving 3 bases unmatched. CDR3 length: 13 residues. The germline CDR1 and CDR2 sequences are GTSNPN and SVGIG (reference sequence). The CDR3 bases are TGTGCCTGTCGACAGGGGGGCTCCTACGAGCAGTACTTC. Its translation: CACRQGGSYEQYF.

This clone was seen a few times. The chain carries TRBV11-3 and TRBJ2-7, with D possibly being TRBD2 (5 bases). The germline CDR1 and CDR2 sequences are SGHNT and YENEEA. CDR3 length: 17 residues. The ends were cut back, 1 base at V and 2 bases at J, with 18 bases in the middle. The chain's CDR3 is CASSLAPPGLGTYEQYF. CDR3 DNA sequence: TGTGCCAGCAGCTTAGCCCCTCCGGGCCTCGGGACCTACGAGCAGTACTTC.

CDR3 loop: CASSSGTGADTIYF. The CDR3 nucleotides are TGTGCCAGCAGCTCCGGGACGGGTGCGGACACCATATATTTT. This chain uses TRBV7-3 with TRBJ1-3; TRBD1 is a possible D gene (5 bases). This CDR3 spans 14 amino acids. Germline values: CDR1 SGHTA, CDR2 FQGTGA. Trimming left V 4 bases short and J 8 bases short, with 15 bases between.

The chain employs TRBV25-1 and TRBJ2-2; D remains unclear. V shed 5 bases and J shed 8 bases, with 18 bases lying between them. The CDR3 length is 15 residues. The germline CDR1 and CDR2 sequences are MGHDK and SYGVNS. This CDR3 is CASSPMPGKGGELFF. CDR3 DNA sequence: TGTGCCAGCAGTCCGATGCCAGGAAAAGGAGGGGAGCTGTTTTTT.

Note on this clone: This could be a read error, since a much larger clone is one nucleotide away. Other DNA sequences in the sample encode the same CDR3. The J gene is TRBJ2-2, the V gene TRBV7-2, with D perhaps TRBD2 (5 bases). Germline-derived CDR1 and CDR2 are SGHTA and FQGNSA. The CDR3 is made up of 12 amino acids. The CDR3 bases are TGTGCCAGCAGCCCGAGCACCGGGGAACTGTTTTTT. This gives the protein CASSPSTGELFF.

The chain carries TRBV6-5 and TRBJ1-3; unclear D gene. Germline values: CDR1 MNHEY, CDR2 SVGAGI. The V and J ends lost 4 bases and 0 bases respectively, with 7 bases between them. The CDR3 loop spans 14 amino acids. The DNA for the CDR3 is TGTGCCAGCAGTTCTCCGGTCTCTGGAAACACCATATATTTT. Its protein is CASSSPVSGNTIYF.

In this sample, this clone turned up once. The rearrangement joins TRBV10-3 to TRBJ2-7; D is unclear. The V end was cut by 5 bases, the J end by 3 bases, with 11 bases between. Germline CDR1 ENHRY, CDR2 SYGVKD. The CDR3 covers 13 residues. The CDR3 region is CAISQNPRYEQYF. DNA for the CDR3: TGTGCCATCAGTCAAAACCCCCGCTACGAGCAGTACTTC.

The chain links TRBV7-9 to TRBJ2-6, with D possibly matching TRBD2 (5 bases). The germline CDR1 and CDR2 sequences are SEHNR and FQNEAQ (reference sequence). Trimming removed 4 bases from V and 2 bases from J, with 21 bases in between. This CDR3 is 19 amino acids long. The CDR3 bases are TGTGCCAGCAGCTCGAGGGAGCGAAGGGAGCTAGCTGGGGCCAACGTCCTGACTTTC. This codes for CASSSRERRELAGANVLTF.

This clone was found once. This chain links TRBV7-9 with TRBJ2-7, with 7 nucleotides matching TRBD1. V was clipped by 4 bases and J by 0 bases; unmatched bases: 6. This CDR3 has 15 residues. Germline V lookup: CDR1 SEHNR, CDR2 FQNEAQ (reference sequence). CDR3 residues: CASSSLGQHSYEQYF. CDR3 DNA sequence: TGTGCCAGCAGCTCGTTGGGACAGCACTCCTACGAGCAGTACTTC.

This chain joins TRBV5-1 and TRBJ2-7; D unresolved. Per the germline V gene, CDR1 is SGHRS and CDR2 is YFSETQ. The CDR3 loop spans 14 amino acids. Deletions cut 0 bases from V and 2 bases from J, with 9 bases between. For the CDR3, the DNA is TGCGCCAGCAGCTTGGCCTTGCAGACCTACGAGCAGTACTTC. This codes for CASSLALQTYEQYF.

The chain joins TRBV7-9 to TRBJ2-7, with D perhaps TRBD1 or TRBD2 (5 bases each). The CDR3 contains 15 residues. CDR1 is SEHNR and CDR2 is FQNEAQ in the germline V gene (reference sequence). V was clipped by 5 bases and J by 3 bases, with 17 bases between them. The CDR3 here is CASSHDRDPLYEQYF. The CDR3 nucleotides are TGTGCCAGCAGCCACGACCGGGACCCCCTCTACGAGCAGTACTTC.

This sequence joins TRBV7-9 and TRBJ1-2; possible D gene TRBD1, 6 bases. With 6 bases removed from V and 8 bases from J, the gap between germline ends came to 22 bases. This CDR3 region has 15 residues. Per germline, CDR1 SEHNR and CDR2 FQNEAQ (reference sequence). The CDR3 DNA follows: TGTGCCAGCAGGCACGTCAATCGGGGGGCGGAAGGCTACACCTTC. Its translation is CASRHVNRGAEGYTF.

J is TRBJ2-7 and V is TRBV7-2; 7 bases align to TRBD1. Germline CDR1 SGHTA, CDR2 FQGNSA. V lost 5 bases, J lost 6 bases, and 19 bases stayed unmatched. The length of the CDR3 is 17 residues. In nucleotides, the CDR3 is TGTGCCAGCAGCCCTTACGGAGACAGGGCGAAGCCGGCCGAGCAGTACTTC. This encodes CASSPYGDRAKPAEQYF.

This chain joins TRBV6-5 and TRBJ2-2, with D unresolved. The CDR3 contains 15 residues. Between the trimmed V and J ends, which lost 0 bases and 5 bases, there was a span of 10 bases. Germline values: CDR1 MNHEY, CDR2 SVGAGI. The chain's CDR3 is CASSYSSTVTGELFF. In nucleotides, the CDR3 is TGTGCCAGCAGTTACTCGAGTACAGTTACCGGGGAGCTGTTTTTT.

This clone was recorded only once. The V gene is TRBV20-1, the J gene TRBJ2-1; D gene ambiguous. Germline V gene sequence: CDR1 DFQATT, CDR2 SNEGSKA (reference sequence). This CDR3 is built from 10 residues. The CDR3 loop reads CSLRGDEQFF. The CDR3 DNA is TGCAGCTTAAGAGGAGATGAGCAGTTCTTC.

The chain joins TRBV15 to TRBJ2-2; D is tentatively TRBD1 or TRBD2 (6 bases each). The CDR3 extends over 15 amino acids. Germline CDR1 is LNHNV and CDR2 is YYDKDF (reference sequence). V was shortened by 8 bases and J by 3 bases, with 16 bases between the two germline ends. CDR3 DNA sequence: TGTGCCACCGGAGAGGGGGGCAGATACACCGGGGAGCTGTTTTTT. Translated: CATGEGGRYTGELFF.

V usage is TRBV6-1 and J usage is TRBJ2-3; D is undetermined. Germline CDR1 and CDR2: MNHNS and SASEGT. This CDR3 spans 13 amino acids. V was clipped by 1 base and J by 2 bases, with 4 bases between them. DNA for the CDR3: TGTGCCAGCAGTGAAGAACACACAGATACGCAGTATTTT. Translating gives CASSEEHTDTQYF.